The TCR beta chain under discussion was sequenced for a study of blood T cell repertoires in COVID-19. Study background: Samples taken during acute and convalescent COVID-19 were collected in the United States, Italy and Spain.

This CDR3 comprises 14 residues. Germline assignment: CDR1 LNHDA and CDR2 SQIVND (reference sequence). Trimming removed 10 bases at V and 6 bases at J, with 19 bases between. Here immunoSEQ multiplex PCR was the method, and the copy in TCRdb shows in-frame clones only, minus some. Counted here are around 12,000 clones, 70% to 90% occurring once; the ten biggest clones make up 22%. This chain joins TRBV19 and TRBJ2-1; TRBD2 is a possible D gene (6 bases). The specimen was peripheral blood. The receptor was isolated from a woman aged 55-70 years with active COVID-19. DNA for the CDR3: TGTGCCACCCGGGACTCCACCCCCCCCAATGAGCAGTTCTTC. Translated: CATRDSTPPNEQFF.